The TCR beta chain described here comes from a study of blood T cell repertoires in COVID-19 (dated by TCRdb to 2019 to 2021). Notes on the research overall: The collaborator samples originated in the United States, Italy and Spain and spanned the acute and convalescent phases of COVID-19. The samples were drawn from two sources: the first 160 participants of the ongoing ImmuneRACE study, and fewer than 1,500 subjects contributed by 6 global collaborators. Where available, HLA class I and class II types were obtained from metadata supplied by the sample provider rather than from assay-based typing. The dataset comprised deeply sampled blood TCRbeta repertoires from subjects exposed to, actively infected with, or recovered from COVID-19. The repertoires were released in a freely available public database meant as a resource for research on the immune response to SARS-CoV-2. The material from the prospective study consisted of cDNA or gDNA derived from T cells, B-cell-depleted T cells, or PBMCs. The sample metadata nearly always contained a de-identified subject ID, COVID-19 status, age in years and sex. Paper-wide results and their limitations: How much clinical and demographic metadata was included differed by source and by participant, and the metadata was provided uncurated.

The immunoSEQ Assay, a bias-controlled multiplex PCR, was used to amplify TCRbeta CDR3 regions from genomic DNA. The study's processing was this. The number of nucleated cells in each sample was estimated from the amplification of reference gene primers within the assay. Sequence reads were collapsed and filtered to measure the absolute abundance of every unique TCRbeta CDR3 rearrangement. For each sample, productive Simpson clonality was calculated as the square root of Simpson's diversity index over productive rearrangements. In its TCRdb copy, this immuneACCESS table keeps in-frame sequences only and misses some clones. Where compared with another copy, unresolved V genes explain less than half of these, and the others have no known cause. V, J and clone size are those of that table, while D and trimming were read from the DNA. This sample has some 220,000 clones in its table, and about 83% of those were observed once. The top ten clonotypes cover 0.95% to 1.5% of the sample.

Germline trimming amounts to 2 bases on V and 1 base on J, with 10 as the count of junction bases outside the gene matches. Taken from the germline V gene, the CDR1 and CDR2 loops are SGHTA and FQGNSA. The CDR3 goes from the cysteine to the phenylalanine over 17 residues. Only the CDR3 DNA stays, 51 bases, in frame from base 1. At one collaborating source in Seattle, patients were enrolled during active infection and were followed longitudinally through the course of disease. Each collaborating institution followed its own protocols to collect whole blood in K2EDTA tubes. For TCRbeta analysis, collaborator samples were shipped as frozen whole blood, as isolated PBMCs, or as DNA extracted from either sample type. Note on this clone: Its recognized antigen is unknown. Base qualities are not recorded, but no much larger clone differs from it by a single base.

This receptor chain uses TRBV7-2 and TRBJ1-2, with 7 central nucleotides matching TRBD1. This receptor was identified in a woman in her twenties or thirties with COVID-19, enrolled during active disease. The sequenced sample consisted of peripheral blood. The DNA sequence reads TGTGCCAGCAGCTTACGACAGGGCTGGGGGAATAACTATGGCTACACCTTC. This codes for CASSLRQGWGNNYGYTF.